This TCR beta chain was profiled in a study of blood T cells in healthy people across ages. Germline-derived CDR1 and CDR2 are WSHSY and SAAADI. This CDR3 is built from 16 residues. The V gene end was trimmed by 3 bases and the J gene end by 6 bases; junction bases not matched to a gene: 4. Using a J-beta primer mix together with a sample-barcoded 5' primer, a second PCR was run for roughly 6 to 12 cycles. From each sample, at least 2.5 million paired-end reads containing CDR3 were obtained. TCRdb reprocessed the 5' RACE reads with MiXCR, giving one entry per CDR3 protein. In the table there are about 680,000 distinct CDR3 sequences, approximately 49% of which are singletons.

The sequence came from a woman aged 55 to 70 in good health. The sequencing sample was made of blood. The chain employs TRBV10-2 and TRBJ2-3, with 15 bases matching TRBD2. The chain's CDR3 is CASSEFGTSGRDTQYF. Written as DNA, the CDR3 is TGCGCCAGCAGTGAATTTGGGACTAGCGGGAGGGATACGCAGTATTTT.